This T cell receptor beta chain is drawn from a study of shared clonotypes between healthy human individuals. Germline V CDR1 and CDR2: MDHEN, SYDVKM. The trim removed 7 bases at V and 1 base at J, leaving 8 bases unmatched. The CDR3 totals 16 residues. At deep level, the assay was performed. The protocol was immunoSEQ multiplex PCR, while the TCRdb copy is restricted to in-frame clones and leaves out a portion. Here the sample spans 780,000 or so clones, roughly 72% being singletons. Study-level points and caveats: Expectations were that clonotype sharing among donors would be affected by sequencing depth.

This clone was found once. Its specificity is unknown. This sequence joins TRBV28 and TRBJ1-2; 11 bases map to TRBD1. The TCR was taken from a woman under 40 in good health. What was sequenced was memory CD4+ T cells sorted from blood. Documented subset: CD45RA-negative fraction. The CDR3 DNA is TGTGCCAGCACTTTGACCGGGACAGGGGGTAACTATGGCTACACCTTC. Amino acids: CASTLTGTGGNYGYTF.